The 6 T cell receptor beta chains below come from one sample, sequenced in a study of T cell changes during pregnancy in multiple sclerosis (dated by TCRdb to between 2018 and 2020). Libraries were constructed by the immunoSEQ multiplex PCR assay. This immuneACCESS table, as held by TCRdb, lists in-frame sequences with V and J called but not all clones. Of the missing ones, under half trace to an unresolved V gene in checked studies; the others have no known cause. Here the sample has tens of thousands of clones; around 91% occur a single time. The ten top clones hold roughly 0.7% of the sample. Sequenced material: peripheral blood, taken in the third trimester of pregnancy. The source is a female donor in good health, enrolled as a control in a pregnancy study.

The J gene is TRBJ2-7, the V gene TRBV28, with D possibly TRBD2 on 6 matching bases. The CDR3 sequence is 12 residues long. The germline gives CDR1 MDHEN, CDR2 SYDVKM. Trimming shortened V by 7 bases and J by 4 bases, and 11 bases separated the two germline ends. The CDR3 is CASTRGRYEQYF. The CDR3 DNA reads as TGTGCCAGCACCCGGGGGAGGTACGAGCAGTACTTC.

This CDR3 is CATSRVVGTQYF. Here the CDR3 DNA reads TGTGCCACCAGCAGAGTGGTCGGGACGCAGTATTTT. This sequence joins TRBV15 and TRBJ2-3; D is unresolved. V was clipped by 1 base and J by 9 bases, with 8 bases between them. The germline V gene encodes CDR1 LNHNV and CDR2 YYDKDF (reference sequence). This CDR3 spans 12 amino acids.

The chain employs TRBV19 and TRBJ2-2, with TRBD1 matching 7 bases. The CDR3 is 16 residues long. With 0 bases clipped from V and 4 bases from J, the junction kept 5 bases outside the gene matches. Germline CDR1 LNHDA, CDR2 SQIVND (reference sequence). CDR3 amino acids: CASSIESNRGTGELFF. The CDR3 DNA follows: TGTGCCAGTAGTATAGAGTCCAACAGGGGCACCGGGGAGCTGTTTTTT.

The V and J genes are TRBV7-9 and TRBJ1-2; no definite D call. Germline CDR1 reads SEHNR; CDR2 reads FQNEAQ (reference sequence). Between the trimmed V and J ends, which lost 5 bases and 7 bases, there was a span of 14 bases. This CDR3 spans 13 amino acids. In DNA, the CDR3 is TGTGCCAGCAGCCTCAGCCCAACGGGTGGCTACACCTTC. It codes for CASSLSPTGGYTF.

This CDR3 is CASSKTGVRYGYTF. Here the CDR3 DNA reads TGTGCCAGCAGTAAGACAGGGGTCCGCTATGGCTACACCTTC. The chain employs TRBV6-6 and TRBJ1-2; 8 bases are a match to TRBD1. The CDR3 contains 14 residues. Trimming took 5 bases from V and 4 from J; bases not matched to a gene: 6. Per germline, CDR1 MNHNY and CDR2 SVGAGI (reference sequence).

The chain has TRBV7-8 and TRBJ2-5; 8 nucleotides match TRBD2. The CDR3 is made up of 15 amino acids. V shed 4 bases, J shed 5 bases, and the junction held 9 bases outside the gene matches. Per germline, CDR1 SGHVS and CDR2 FQNEAQ. The CDR3 DNA reads as TGTGCCAGCAGCTCAACGGAGGGACTAGGGGAGACCCAGTACTTC. Translation gives CASSSTEGLGETQYF.